The clone carrying this T cell receptor (beta chain) appeared many times. TCRdb passed the RT-PCR reads through MiXCR, listing each CDR3 protein once. In the table there are more than 550,000 distinct CDR3 sequences, approximately 15% of which are singletons. The CDR3 sequence is 15 residues long. V lost 2 bases, J lost 4 bases, and 1 base stayed unmatched. Germline CDR1 is SGHTA and CDR2 is FQGTGA. The sequenced material came from memory CD4+ T cells from blood. The chain uses TRBV7-3 and TRBJ2-4; 11 nucleotides match TRBD2. The receptor's source is a female donor in good health, serving as a healthy control. CDR3 protein: CASSLGTSGKNIQYF. DNA for the CDR3: TGTGCCAGCAGCTTAGGGACTAGCGGTAAAAACATTCAGTACTTC.